Listed here are 25 T cell receptor beta chains from one sample, sequenced in a study of identical twins (dated by TCRdb to 2016 to 2017). The protocol used for the library was 5' RACE. TCRdb shows the sequencer as Illumina HiSeq 2000. Using fastp trimming at Q25 and MiXCR clonotype assembly, TCRdb reanalyzed the public sequencing data and kept in-frame beta chains. CDR3 protein duplicates are merged, each entry listing the most common genes and DNA. A total of 700,000 or so distinct CDR3 sequences appear in this sample, 8.6% of them only once. The ten largest make up around 0.98% of the sample. These data were also reused for a study on yellow fever vaccine responses in identical twins.

The sequencing input was PBMCs. These receptors were obtained from a woman aged 18-30 years in good health.

This sequence joins TRBV29-1 and TRBJ1-1, with D possibly being TRBD1 (5 bases). CDR1 SQVTM and CDR2 ANQGSEA come from the germline V gene. V lost 7 bases and J lost 6, with 12 bases in between. The CDR3 consists of 11 residues. The CDR3 bases are TGCAGCGCTGCCGGGGGGTCTGAAGCTTTCTTT. As protein: CSAAGGSEAFF.

Many counts were recorded for this clonotype. The gene calls are TRBV12-3 or TRBV12-4 and TRBJ2-7; tentative D call: TRBD1 (6 bases). V gave up 3 bases and J gave up 3 bases, with 6 bases separating them. The CDR3 covers 12 residues. The CDR3: CASSFRGYEQYF. In nucleotides, the CDR3 is TGTGCCAGCAGTTTCAGGGGCTACGAGCAGTACTTC.

The CDR3 is CASSASGSAYEQYF. CDR3 DNA: TGTGCCAGCAGCGCGAGCGGGAGCGCCTACGAGCAGTACTTC. The gene calls are TRBV11-1 and TRBJ2-7, with 8 bases that match TRBD2. Trimming removed 5 bases from V and 2 bases from J; junction bases left unmatched: 5. Germline CDR1 and CDR2: SGHAT and FQDESV (reference sequence). This CDR3 is 14 amino acids long.

The V call is TRBV15, the J call TRBJ2-7; 10 positions agree with TRBD2. The junction had 7 bases not matched to a gene; V was cut back by 1 base and J by 4 bases. Germline CDR1 reads LNHNV; CDR2 reads YYDKDF (reference sequence). The CDR3 sequence is 16 residues long. The CDR3 reads CATSRVGSSGGYEQYF. The CDR3 DNA follows: TGTGCCACCAGCAGAGTTGGATCTAGCGGGGGATACGAGCAGTACTTC.

The V call is TRBV5-1, the J call TRBJ2-5; TRBD2 might be the D (5 bases). Trimming took 0 bases from V and 7 from J, leaving 13 bases between them. Germline-derived CDR1 and CDR2 are SGHRS and YFSETQ. The CDR3 loop spans 14 amino acids. CDR3 protein: CASSLGTEAGTQYF. For the CDR3, the DNA is TGCGCCAGCAGCTTGGGGACGGAGGCGGGGACCCAGTACTTC.

The V and J genes are TRBV29-1 and TRBJ2-7, with TRBD2 matching over 9 bases. CDR1 SQVTM and CDR2 ANQGSEA come from the germline V gene. The CDR3 totals 13 residues. After removal of 6 bases from V and 3 bases from J, the junction contained 6 bases not matched to a gene. The CDR3 region has the DNA TGCAGCGTCAGCCTAGCGGGATTCTACGAGCAGTACTTC. This sequence encodes CSVSLAGFYEQYF.

The sample holds a few counts of this clonotype. The chain combines TRBV27 with TRBJ2-2; D unresolved. The CDR3 is 13 residues long. CDR1 and CDR2 (germline): MNHEY, SMNVEV (reference sequence). Trimming removed 1 base at V and 6 bases at J, with 6 bases between. The CDR3 DNA sequence: TGTGCCAGCAGTTTATTTCCCCCCGGGGAGCTGTTTTTT. It codes for CASSLFPPGELFF.

V usage is TRBV20-1 and J usage is TRBJ2-7, with TRBD2 matching 9 bases. After removal of 3 bases from V and 6 bases from J, the junction contained 9 bases not matched to a gene. Germline-derived CDR1 and CDR2 are DFQATT and SNEGSKA (reference sequence). The CDR3 consists of 14 residues. CDR3 protein: CSASFSGSSREQYF. In nucleotides, the CDR3 is TGCAGTGCTAGTTTTAGCGGGAGTTCTCGCGAGCAGTACTTC.

This clonotype came up a few times. This rearrangement joins TRBV6-1 to TRBJ2-7; 7 nucleotides match TRBD1. The V gene's germline CDR1 is MNHNS and CDR2 SASEGT. The length of the CDR3 is 15 residues. V was pared by 7 bases and J by 1 base, with 10 bases of the junction left unmatched. Written as DNA, the CDR3 is TGTGCCAGCAACTTCCAACCGGACAGGTCCTACGAGCAGTACTTC. Protein sequence: CASNFQPDRSYEQYF.

This clonotype was seen a handful of times. The chain carries TRBV11-2 and TRBJ2-7, with D unclear. V lost 5 bases and J lost 6, with 8 bases in between. Looked up from germline, CDR1 is SGHAT and CDR2 is FQNNGV. The CDR3 is 11 amino acids. The CDR3 DNA sequence: TGTGCCAGCAGCCGAAAAAGCGAGCAGTACTTC. Its protein is CASSRKSEQYF.

This clonotype was found many times. The chain joins TRBV5-5 to TRBJ2-1; tentatively, D is TRBD1 or TRBD2 (5 bases each). Germline-derived CDR1 and CDR2 are SGHKS and YYEKEE (reference sequence). This CDR3 region has 14 residues. Trimming left V 4 bases short and J 2 bases short, with 10 bases between. The CDR3, as DNA: TGTGCCAGCAGCGGGGGACCTGCCTACAATGAGCAGTTCTTC. Protein product: CASSGGPAYNEQFF. The variable domain in full, completed from reference TRBV5-5 and TRBJ2-1, reads DAGVTQSPTHLIKTRGQQVTLRCSPISGHKSVSWYQQVLGQGPQFIFQYYEKEERGRGNFPDRFSARQFPNYSSELNVNALLLGDSALYLCASSGGPAYNEQFFGPGTRLTVL.

The table lists this clonotype with a few counts. The V call is TRBV7-9, the J call TRBJ2-7; D possibly matches TRBD1 or TRBD2 (5 bases each). The CDR3 spans 15 residues. The germline CDR1 and CDR2 sequences are SEHNR and FQNEAQ (reference sequence). With 5 bases removed from V and 0 bases from J, the gap between germline ends came to 14 bases. The CDR3 loop reads CASSPGPKTSYEQYF. The CDR3 DNA is TGTGCCAGCAGCCCGGGACCTAAGACCTCCTACGAGCAGTACTTC.

This clonotype showed up just a few times. The chain recombines TRBV16 with TRBJ2-4; no definite D call. Trimming took 4 bases from V and 7 from J, leaving 14 bases between them. The CDR3 runs to 14 residues. The germline V gene has CDR1 KGHSY and CDR2 FQNENV. The DNA for the CDR3 is TGTGCCAGCAGCCCCGCAGATATCCGGAACATTCAGTACTTC. Residues: CASSPADIRNIQYF.

This chain uses TRBV18 with TRBJ2-7, with 8 bases aligning to TRBD1. This CDR3 is 15 amino acids long. Germline V CDR1 and CDR2: KGHSH, LQKENI. Trimming took 2 bases from V and 6 from J; bases not matched to a gene: 9. The CDR3 DNA sequence: TGTGCCAGCTCACCAGGGACAGGCCGGGGGCTCGAGCAGTACTTC. This encodes CASSPGTGRGLEQYF.

This clonotype has just a few counts. The rearrangement links TRBV7-9 to TRBJ2-7; D might be TRBD1 (7 bases). The V gene's germline CDR1 is SEHNR and CDR2 FQNEAQ (reference sequence). V lost 2 bases and J lost 3, with 17 bases in between. The CDR3 sequence is 16 residues long. The CDR3 region has the DNA TGTGCCAGCAGCTTATCTGCGGGACAGAACTTCTACGAGCAGTACTTC. This gives the protein CASSLSAGQNFYEQYF.

This clonotype was found many times. This rearrangement joins TRBV6-5 to TRBJ1-1, with 7 bases that match TRBD1. V was pared by 6 bases and J by 4 bases, with 2 bases of the junction left unmatched. Germline assignment: CDR1 MNHEY and CDR2 SVGAGI. CDR3 length equals 12 residues. For the CDR3, the DNA is TGTGCCAGCAGCAGGACAGGCACTGAAGCTTTCTTT. This sequence encodes CASSRTGTEAFF.

This rearrangement joins TRBV20-1 to TRBJ2-2, with 8 positions matching TRBD2. CDR3 length: 14 residues. V lost 6 bases to trimming and J lost 0 bases; unmatched junction nucleotides: 3. Germline values: CDR1 DFQATT, CDR2 SNEGSKA (reference sequence). CDR3 amino acids: CSATGLANTGELFF. DNA of the CDR3: TGCAGTGCCACGGGACTAGCGAACACCGGGGAGCTGTTTTTT.

The V gene is TRBV24-1, the J gene TRBJ2-1; a possible D gene is TRBD2 (6 bases). Germline V gene lookup returns CDR1 KGHDR and CDR2 SFDVKD. The CDR3 contains 16 residues. V lost 5 bases, J lost 5 bases, and 18 bases lay in between. DNA of the CDR3: TGTGCCACCAGTGTTGGCGGGGTCCCGGTAGACAATGAGCAGTTCTTC. This translates into CATSVGGVPVDNEQFF.

This clonotype came up a few times. The chain has TRBV11-2 and TRBJ2-1; 13 positions match TRBD2. Germline V gene data show CDR1 as SGHAT and CDR2 as FQNNGV. This CDR3 has 18 residues. V shed 2 bases and J 5 bases; nucleotides not matched to a gene: 9. The CDR3 DNA follows: TGTGCCAGCAGCTTATATGGTGAGGGACTAGCGGGAAACAATGAGCAGTTCTTC. This codes for CASSLYGEGLAGNNEQFF.

This chain uses TRBV6-2 or TRBV6-3 with TRBJ1-1; D may be TRBD1 (5 bases). Trimming pared 7 bases from V and 1 base from J, leaving 10 bases between. CDR1 is MNHEY and CDR2 is SVGEGT in the germline V gene. CDR3 length: 13 amino acids. The CDR3: CASTFTGNTEAFF. CDR3 coding DNA: TGTGCCAGCACCTTTACAGGGAACACTGAAGCTTTCTTT.

V gene TRBV3-1 combines with J gene TRBJ2-7; TRBD2 matches 8 bases. V dropped 4 bases and J dropped 5; count of bases not matched to a gene: 10. CDR1 is LGHDT, CDR2 YNNKEL, per germline (reference sequence). The CDR3 is 15 residues long. The CDR3 coding sequence is TGTGCCAGCAGCCTACGGAGCGGGGGTACCAACGAGCAGTACTTC. Amino acids: CASSLRSGGTNEQYF.

The gene calls are TRBV7-2 and TRBJ2-5; the match to TRBD2 covers 12 bases. Trimming at V came to 5 bases and at J to 5 bases, leaving 9 bases not matched to a gene. The CDR3 covers 16 residues. CDR1 and CDR2 from the germline V gene are SGHTA and FQGNSA. The CDR3 sequence: CASSPQTSGGGETQYF. The CDR3, as DNA: TGTGCCAGCAGCCCCCAGACTAGCGGGGGTGGCGAGACCCAGTACTTC.

V usage is TRBV30 and J usage is TRBJ2-2; D is unclear. Trimming removed 5 bases at V and 3 bases at J, with 4 bases between. The CDR3 covers 11 residues. Germline V gives CDR1 GTSNPN, CDR2 SVGIG (reference sequence). CDR3 sequence (DNA): TGTGCCTGGCTGTACACCGGGGAGCTGTTTTTT. Residues: CAWLYTGELFF.

This clonotype was counted ten times or more. This chain uses TRBV5-6 with TRBJ2-3; D possibly corresponds to TRBD2 (5 bases). V was trimmed by 1 base and J by 3 bases, leaving 9 bases between them. The CDR3 runs 14 residues. Germline assignment: CDR1 SGHDT and CDR2 YYEEEE. The CDR3 loop reads CASSLFRETDTQYF. CDR3 DNA: TGTGCCAGCAGCTTGTTTCGGGAAACAGATACGCAGTATTTT.

The chain recombines TRBV4-2 with TRBJ2-7, with 8 positions matching TRBD1. J was trimmed by 1 base and V by 1 base; bases with no gene match: 3. This CDR3 region has 15 residues. Germline CDR1 and CDR2: LGHNA and YNFKEQ. CDR3 sequence: CASSQAGQESYEQYF. The CDR3 DNA follows: TGTGCCAGCAGCCAAGCGGGACAGGAATCCTACGAGCAGTACTTC.